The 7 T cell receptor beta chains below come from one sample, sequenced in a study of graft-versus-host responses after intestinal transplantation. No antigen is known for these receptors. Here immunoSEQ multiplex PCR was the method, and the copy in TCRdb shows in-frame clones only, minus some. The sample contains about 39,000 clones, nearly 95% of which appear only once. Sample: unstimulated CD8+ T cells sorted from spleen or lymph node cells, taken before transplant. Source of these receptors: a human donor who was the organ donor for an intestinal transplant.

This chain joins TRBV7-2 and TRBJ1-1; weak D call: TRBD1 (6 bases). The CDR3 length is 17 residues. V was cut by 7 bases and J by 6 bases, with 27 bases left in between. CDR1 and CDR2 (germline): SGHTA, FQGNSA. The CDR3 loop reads CASIPKGGYNGWSEAFF. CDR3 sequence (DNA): TGTGCCAGCATCCCAAAGGGGGGGTATAATGGTTGGTCTGAAGCTTTCTTT.

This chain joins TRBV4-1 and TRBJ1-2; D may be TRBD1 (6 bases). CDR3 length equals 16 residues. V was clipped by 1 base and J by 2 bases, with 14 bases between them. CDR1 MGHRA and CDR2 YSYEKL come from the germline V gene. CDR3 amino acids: CASSQGGGPPNYGYTF. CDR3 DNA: TGCGCCAGCAGCCAAGGGGGGGGCCCTCCGAACTATGGCTACACCTTC.

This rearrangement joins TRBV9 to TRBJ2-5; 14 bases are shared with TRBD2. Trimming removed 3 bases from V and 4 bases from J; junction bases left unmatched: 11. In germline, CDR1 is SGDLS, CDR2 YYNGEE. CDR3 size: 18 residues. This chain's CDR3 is CASSGSVTSGGAGETQYF. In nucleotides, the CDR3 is TGTGCCAGCAGCGGATCTGTGACTAGCGGGGGGGCCGGAGAGACCCAGTACTTC.

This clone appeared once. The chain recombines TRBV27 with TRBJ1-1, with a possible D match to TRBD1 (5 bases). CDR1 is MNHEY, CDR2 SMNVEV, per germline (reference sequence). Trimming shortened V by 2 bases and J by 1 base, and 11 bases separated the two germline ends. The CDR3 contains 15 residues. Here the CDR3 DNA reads TGTGCCAGCAGTTTAATTGGCAGGGCGAACACTGAAGCTTTCTTT. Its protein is CASSLIGRANTEAFF.

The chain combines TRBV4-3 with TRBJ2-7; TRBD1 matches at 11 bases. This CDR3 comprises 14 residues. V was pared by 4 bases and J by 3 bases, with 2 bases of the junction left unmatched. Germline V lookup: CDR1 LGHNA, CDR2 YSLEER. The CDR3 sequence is CASSPGTGGYEQYF. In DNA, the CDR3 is TGCGCCAGCAGCCCAGGGACAGGGGGCTACGAGCAGTACTTC.

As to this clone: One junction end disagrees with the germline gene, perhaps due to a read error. The CDR3 region is CASSLVLGAEQYF. In DNA form, the CDR3 reads TGTGCTAGCAGCTTAGTGCTGGGGGCCGAGCAGTACTTC. The chain is built from TRBV7-7 and TRBJ2-7; TRBD1 might be the D (6 bases). Germline V gives CDR1 SSHAT, CDR2 FNYEAQ (reference sequence). CDR3 length: 13 amino acids.

CDR3 nucleotides: TGTGCCAGCAGCTACCCGGACAGTCTTTCCTCCTACTACTATGGCTACACCTTC. Amino acids: CASSYPDSLSSYYYGYTF. The chain joins TRBV7-9 to TRBJ1-2; D might be TRBD1 (6 bases). The CDR3 consists of 18 residues. With 4 bases removed from V and 3 bases from J, the gap between germline ends came to 24 bases. Germline V gives CDR1 SEHNR, CDR2 FQNEAQ (reference sequence).